A single sample is the source of the 29 T cell receptor beta chains below, sequenced in a study of cytomegalovirus exposure and HLA in healthy donors. The PCR used 60 Vbeta and 13 Jbeta primers. Profiling relied on immunoSEQ multiplex PCR, and the TCRdb table lists in-frame clones only, not all of them. The sample records around 100,000 clones, around 68% being singletons. Sequenced input: PBMCs. These receptors were obtained from a woman between 35 and 50 years old in good health and CMV-seropositive.

CDR3 DNA sequence: TGCGCCAGCAGCCAAGTGTCGTTGAACACTGAAGCTTTCTTT. It specifies CASSQVSLNTEAFF. The chain couples TRBV4-1 to TRBJ1-1, with D hard to call. Germline assignment: CDR1 MGHRA and CDR2 YSYEKL. This CDR3 contains 14 residues. V was pared by 1 base and J by 0 bases, with 6 bases between.

This clone was detected only a few times. The chain is built from TRBV29-1 and TRBJ2-7; 7 bases align to TRBD1. Germline V gene sequence: CDR1 SQVTM, CDR2 ANQGSEA. J was trimmed by 2 bases and V by 5 bases; bases with no gene match: 6. The CDR3 totals 13 residues. CDR3 DNA: TGCAGCGTTTGGACAGGACCTACCTACGAGCAGTACTTC. Protein product: CSVWTGPTYEQYF.

This clone appeared a few times. The chain carries TRBV19 and TRBJ1-2; D perhaps matches TRBD1 (6 bases). CDR3 size: 12 residues. Trimming removed 7 bases at V and 4 bases at J, with 10 bases between. Germline CDR1 reads LNHDA; CDR2 reads SQIVND (reference sequence). The chain's CDR3 is CASKAGAYGYTF. The CDR3 nucleotides read TGTGCCAGTAAGGCGGGGGCCTATGGCTACACCTTC.

The CDR3 spells CASSPGGNSNYGYTF. CDR3 nucleotides: TGCGCCAGCAGCCCGGGGGGCAACAGCAACTATGGCTACACCTTC. The chain recombines TRBV5-1 with TRBJ1-2; weak D call: TRBD1 (6 bases). This CDR3 is 15 amino acids long. Trimming removed 4 bases from V and 2 bases from J, with 15 bases in between. Germline loops: CDR1 SGHRS, CDR2 YFSETQ.

V and J are TRBV27 and TRBJ2-7; D is uncertain. CDR1 is MNHEY and CDR2 is SMNVEV in the germline V gene (reference sequence). Trimming left V 6 bases short and J 6 bases short, with 24 bases between. The length of the CDR3 is 16 residues. This chain's CDR3 is CASRAERLSLGAEQYF. In DNA, the CDR3 is TGTGCCAGCAGGGCCGAGAGGCTCAGCTTGGGTGCCGAGCAGTACTTC.

The J gene is TRBJ1-1, the V gene TRBV6-6, with D possibly TRBD1 on 5 matching bases. This CDR3 contains 15 residues. V was trimmed by 6 bases and J by 5 bases, leaving 19 bases between them. Germline CDR1 reads MNHNY; CDR2 reads SVGAGI (reference sequence). The CDR3 DNA reads TGTGCCAGCAGACTCAGGGAGGTGGGGAGGACTGAAGCTTTCTTT. Translated: CASRLREVGRTEAFF.

The rearrangement joins TRBV9 to TRBJ2-1; D gene uncertain. The V gene's germline CDR1 is SGDLS and CDR2 YYNGEE. This CDR3 region has 12 residues. V was cut by 4 bases and J by 9 bases, with 11 bases left in between. The CDR3 sequence is CASSLDRGEQFF. For the CDR3, the DNA is TGTGCCAGCAGCCTTGATAGAGGTGAGCAGTTCTTC.

V gene TRBV5-6 combines with J gene TRBJ2-3; the D gene is possibly TRBD2 (6 bases). The CDR3 consists of 16 residues. The V end was cut by 4 bases, the J end by 3 bases, with 18 bases between. CDR1 is SGHDT and CDR2 is YYEEEE in the germline V gene. In DNA, the CDR3 is TGTGCCAGCAGCCGCTATTTCGGGGGATGGACAGATACGCAGTATTTT. The encoded protein is CASSRYFGGWTDTQYF.

The V and J genes are TRBV6-6 and TRBJ1-1, with no clear D. CDR3 length: 12 amino acids. Germline CDR1 and CDR2: MNHNY and SVGAGI (reference sequence). V lost 6 bases, J lost 7 bases, and 12 bases lay in between. The CDR3 DNA is TGTGCCAGCAGAGAGTCAGCGTATGAAGCTTTCTTT. The encoded protein is CASRESAYEAFF.

This chain links TRBV5-1 with TRBJ2-3; D remains unclear. There are 15 residues in the CDR3. Trimming took off 0 bases at V and 0 bases at J, with 8 bases between the two ends. The germline V gene has CDR1 SGHRS and CDR2 YFSETQ. The CDR3 loop reads CASSLALPSTDTQYF. CDR3 bases: TGCGCCAGCAGCTTGGCACTGCCAAGCACAGATACGCAGTATTTT.

This clone was seen more than once but under ten times. The rearrangement joins TRBV2 to TRBJ2-3; TRBD1 agrees at 8 bases. The length of the CDR3 is 14 residues. V shed 6 bases and J 1 base; nucleotides not matched to a gene: 3. Germline V gives CDR1 SNHLY, CDR2 FYNNEI. CDR3 nucleotide sequence: TGTGCCAGCAGACCGGGACAGGGCACAGATACGCAGTATTTT. Translating gives CASRPGQGTDTQYF.

The chain joins TRBV29-1 to TRBJ2-1; D is perhaps TRBD2 (7 bases). Germline values: CDR1 SQVTM, CDR2 ANQGSEA. Trimming took 6 bases from V and 10 from J, leaving 25 bases between them. CDR3 length: 15 residues. In DNA, the CDR3 is TGCAGCGTCGGGGGCGGCGGGGGTTCAGGATGGGAGCAGTTCTTC. As protein: CSVGGGGGSGWEQFF.

V is TRBV11-3 and J is TRBJ2-7; no firm D call. The CDR3 totals 14 residues. The V end was cut by 1 base, the J end by 4 bases, with 11 bases between. Germline CDR1 SGHNT, CDR2 YENEEA. This chain's CDR3 is CASSLAGIRYEQYF. CDR3 DNA sequence: TGTGCCAGCAGCTTAGCCGGCATCAGGTACGAGCAGTACTTC.

The chain joins TRBV7-6 to TRBJ1-1, with TRBD1 identical over 11 bases. The CDR3 is 14 residues long. Trimming removed 4 bases from V and 4 bases from J; junction bases left unmatched: 2. CDR1 is SGHVS and CDR2 is FNYEAQ in the germline V gene. CDR3 coding DNA: TGTGCCAGCAGCTCCGGGACAGGGGGCACTGAAGCTTTCTTT. This codes for CASSSGTGGTEAFF.

The sample holds one count of this clone. This chain connects TRBV9 to TRBJ1-5, with D unresolved. This CDR3 has 15 residues. Germline V lookup: CDR1 SGDLS, CDR2 YYNGEE. Trimming left V 0 bases short and J 0 bases short, with 7 bases between. CDR3 residues: CASSVGEGSNQPQHF. The CDR3 DNA follows: TGTGCCAGCAGCGTAGGCGAGGGTAGCAATCAGCCCCAGCATTTT.

The rearrangement joins TRBV6-1 to TRBJ2-7; 10 positions agree with TRBD2. Germline loops: CDR1 MNHNS, CDR2 SASEGT. The CDR3 sequence is 16 residues long. Losses at the gene ends were 4 bases for V and 4 bases for J; bases not matched to a gene: 10. The CDR3, as DNA: TGTGCCAGCAGTGGGGGTCTTACTAGCGGGGTTTACGAGCAGTACTTC. Translation gives CASSGGLTSGVYEQYF.

This clone has just a few counts. This chain links TRBV7-2 with TRBJ2-3, with a possible D match to TRBD2 (5 bases). CDR3 length: 17 amino acids. The V end lost 1 base, the J end lost 1 base, and 15 bases lay between the germline ends. In germline, CDR1 is SGHTA, CDR2 FQGNSA. The CDR3 spells CASSLGLFGRGTDTQYF. In DNA form, the CDR3 reads TGTGCCAGCAGCTTAGGGCTCTTTGGGCGGGGCACAGATACGCAGTATTTT. The whole variable domain, remainder taken from reference TRBV7-2 and TRBJ2-3, is GAGVSQSPSNKVTEKGKDVELRCDPISGHTALYWYRQSLGQGLEFLIYFQGNSAPDKSGLPSDRFSAERTGGSVSTLTIQRTQQEDSAVYLCASSLGLFGRGTDTQYFGPGTRLTVL.

This clone was counted only a few times. The V call is TRBV5-1, the J call TRBJ1-1, with 7 bases identical to TRBD1. Germline values: CDR1 SGHRS, CDR2 YFSETQ. The CDR3 has 15 residues. V shed 2 bases, J shed 1 base, and the junction held 5 bases outside the gene matches. The CDR3 region has the DNA TGCGCCAGCAGCTTTCCCAGGGGGGAGAACACTGAAGCTTTCTTT. As protein: CASSFPRGENTEAFF.

The chain combines TRBV10-3 with TRBJ2-1; tentatively, D is TRBD2 (5 bases). The CDR3 totals 11 residues. With 5 bases removed from V and 10 bases from J, the gap between germline ends came to 9 bases. Germline-derived CDR1 and CDR2 are ENHRY and SYGVKD. The CDR3 region has the DNA TGTGCCATCAGTAAAGAGGGCGAGCAGTTCTTC. It yields the protein CAISKEGEQFF.

The chain links TRBV6-1 to TRBJ1-5, with a weak D call TRBD1 (5 bases). Germline-derived CDR1 and CDR2 are MNHNS and SASEGT. The CDR3 totals 14 residues. The V and J ends lost 7 bases and 7 bases respectively, with 17 bases between them. For the CDR3, the DNA is TGTGCCAGCACCCCCGCAGGGTCATGGCAGCCCCAGCATTTT. This sequence encodes CASTPAGSWQPQHF.

The gene calls are TRBV30 and TRBJ2-1; 12 nucleotides agree with TRBD2. CDR3 length: 17 amino acids. Germline trimming cut 8 bases from V and 1 base from J; bases unmatched to any gene: 12. The germline CDR1 and CDR2 sequences are GTSNPN and SVGIG (reference sequence). As DNA, the CDR3 is TGTGCCGGTCAAACTAGCGGGGGGCTCAGATCCTACAATGAGCAGTTCTTC. Translation: CAGQTSGGLRSYNEQFF.

J is TRBJ1-2 and V is TRBV5-4, with a possible D match to TRBD1 (5 bases). This CDR3 comprises 12 residues. The germline V gene encodes CDR1 SGHNT and CDR2 YYREEE (reference sequence). Trimming left V 9 bases short and J 8 bases short, with 17 bases between. The CDR3 sequence is CATPGGVEGYTF. The CDR3 nucleotides read TGTGCCACCCCGGGGGGGGTTGAAGGCTACACCTTC.

The CDR3 bases are TGTGCCAGCAGTTCAACCCTTCGACTAGCGGTTTACAATGAGCAGTTCTTC. It codes for CASSSTLRLAVYNEQFF. The chain recombines TRBV28 with TRBJ2-1; 9 bases are shared with TRBD2. Looked up from germline, CDR1 is MDHEN and CDR2 is SYDVKM. CDR3 length: 17 amino acids. Trimming cost V 4 bases and J 4 bases; bases outside gene matches: 11. The full variable domain, rest sourced from reference TRBV28 and TRBJ2-1, is DVKVTQSSRYLVKRTGEKVFLECVQDMDHENMFWYRQDPGLGLRLIYFSYDVKMKEKGDIPEGYSVSREKKERFSLILESASTNQTSMYLCASSSTLRLAVYNEQFFGPGTRLTVL.

V and J are TRBV4-1 and TRBJ2-1, with a possible D match to TRBD1 (6 bases). Germline-derived CDR1 and CDR2 are MGHRA and YSYEKL. V was cut by 6 bases and J by 0 bases, with 21 bases left in between. The CDR3 is made up of 18 amino acids. The CDR3 here is CASSRQSADRSSYNEQFF. CDR3 DNA sequence: TGCGCCAGCAGTCGACAGTCCGCCGACAGGAGCTCCTACAATGAGCAGTTCTTC.

The V call is TRBV4-2, the J call TRBJ1-2; tentatively, D is TRBD1 (5 bases). There are 15 residues in the CDR3. Per the germline V gene, CDR1 is LGHNA and CDR2 is YNFKEQ. V was clipped by 1 base and J by 4 bases, with 13 bases between them. The CDR3 here is CASSQGLGEGYGYTF. Here the CDR3 DNA reads TGTGCCAGCAGCCAAGGGCTGGGGGAGGGCTATGGCTACACCTTC.

The V call is TRBV21-1, the J call TRBJ1-2; the table names TRBD1, a call not compared with the DNA. TRBV21-1 is annotated as a pseudogene. CDR3 size: 12 residues. CDR3 amino acids: CASSAQGHGYTF. CDR3 sequence (DNA): TGTGCCAGCAGCGCGCAGGGTCATGGCTACACCTTC.

The CDR3 DNA sequence: TGTGCCAGCAGTGATCTAGGGCAGGGATATGGCTACACCTTC. Residues: CASSDLGQGYGYTF. The chain couples TRBV6-1 to TRBJ1-2; D is possibly TRBD1 (5 bases). V was trimmed by 3 bases and J by 5 bases, leaving 13 bases between them. CDR3 length equals 14 residues. Per the germline V gene, CDR1 is MNHNS and CDR2 is SASEGT.

V is TRBV29-1 and J is TRBJ1-2; 10 bases are shared with TRBD1. CDR1 is SQVTM, CDR2 ANQGSEA, per germline. Trimming removed 7 bases from V and 1 base from J; junction bases left unmatched: 6. The CDR3 is 14 residues long. The CDR3 DNA is TGCAGCGCAAGCAGGACAGGGGGTAACTATGGCTACACCTTC. Its translation is CSASRTGGNYGYTF.

V and J are TRBV11-3 and TRBJ2-3; 8 bases are a match to TRBD2. The CDR3 loop spans 15 amino acids. The ends lost 3 bases at V and 2 bases at J; junction bases unmatched: 4. Germline V gene data show CDR1 as SGHNT and CDR2 as YENEEA. The CDR3 is CASSFGGGLTDTQYF. The CDR3 DNA reads as TGTGCCAGCAGCTTCGGGGGGGGGCTCACAGATACGCAGTATTTT.